This TCR beta chain appears in the sequencing data of a study of blood T cell repertoires in COVID-19. Overall study context: The samples span acute and convalescent COVID-19 from the United States, Italy and Spain.

Repertoires were generated with immunoSEQ multiplex PCR, while TCRdb's copy carries only in-frame clones and drops some. Of approximately 280,000 clones listed, 85% are singletons. Participants had their cohort set by participant-reported clinical history. The length of the CDR3 is 15 residues. Germline V gene lookup returns CDR1 LNHDA and CDR2 SQIVND (reference sequence). The J segment lost 4 bases and the V segment lost 7 bases, leaving 10 bases of the junction unmatched. V gene TRBV19 combines with J gene TRBJ1-5; 7 bases are a match to TRBD1. The sample comprised PBMCs or T cells enriched from blood (not recorded which). This clonotype originated in a woman aged 50 to 60 who had recovered from COVID-19. CDR3 in DNA: TGTGCCAGTAAGTATGACAGGGATGTGAATCAGCCCCAGCATTTT. Its protein product is CASKYDRDVNQPQHF.